The 17 T cell receptor beta chains in this list originate from one sample, sequenced in a study of T cell repertoires in cytomegalovirus infection. TCRdb reanalysed the reads using MiXCR and keeps one entry per CDR3 protein. The data contain some 300,000 distinct CDR3 sequences, approximately 15% of them singletons. The sequencing sample was made of PBMCs. The receptors were gathered from a human donor in good health (CMV status not recorded). Some clones in this sample may be carry-over from other donors' samples.

In DNA, the CDR3 is TGTGCTAGTGGGACGGACAGGCTAGGGGCCAACGTCCTGACTTTC. Its translation: CASGTDRLGANVLTF. The chain combines TRBV12-5 with TRBJ2-6, with TRBD1 matching over 7 bases. J was trimmed by 4 bases and V by 6 bases; bases with no gene match: 6. This CDR3 comprises 15 residues. Germline V lookup: CDR1 LGHNT, CDR2 FRNRAP.

V and J are TRBV5-5 and TRBJ2-3; TRBD2 matches at 9 bases. The CDR3 length is 15 residues. CDR1 is SGHKS and CDR2 is YYEKEE in the germline V gene (reference sequence). V dropped 4 bases and J dropped 2; count of bases not matched to a gene: 5. The CDR3 loop is CASSPGLANTDTQYF. DNA of the CDR3: TGTGCCAGCAGCCCGGGACTAGCAAACACAGATACGCAGTATTTT. Looking up the rest from reference TRBV5-5 and TRBJ2-3 gives the full variable domain: DAGVTQSPTHLIKTRGQQVTLRCSPISGHKSVSWYQQVLGQGPQFIFQYYEKEERGRGNFPDRFSARQFPNYSSELNVNALLLGDSALYLCASSPGLANTDTQYFGPGTRLTVL.

This clonotype was seen a handful of times. The J gene is TRBJ1-5, the V gene TRBV25-1; the D gene is possibly TRBD1 (5 bases). Trimming cost V 2 bases and J 6 bases, with 8 bases left between them. The CDR3 has 13 residues. Looked up from germline, CDR1 is MGHDK and CDR2 is SYGVNS. The CDR3 DNA reads TGTGCCAGCAGTGAACAGGGAGGTCAGCCCCAGCATTTT. This gives the protein CASSEQGGQPQHF.

This clonotype was seen at least ten times. The chain is built from TRBV7-8 and TRBJ2-7, with 8 bases that match TRBD1. CDR3 size: 12 residues. After removal of 0 bases from V and 9 bases from J, the junction contained 1 base not matched to a gene. Germline CDR1 reads SGHVS; CDR2 reads FQNEAQ. The CDR3 nucleotides read TGTGCCAGCAGCTTAGCGGACAGGGTGCAGTACTTC. Amino acids: CASSLADRVQYF.

This clonotype was recorded a few times. This chain uses TRBV4-3 with TRBJ2-3; possible D gene TRBD1, 6 bases. The CDR3 consists of 16 residues. The germline gives CDR1 LGHNA, CDR2 YSLEER. Trimming stripped 2 bases from V and 2 bases from J, with 14 bases between. The CDR3 DNA is TGCGCCAGCAGCCAATTTCAGGGGAGATACACAGATACGCAGTATTTT. This encodes CASSQFQGRYTDTQYF.

This clonotype was observed many times. The rearrangement uses TRBV7-8 and TRBJ2-5; D tentatively fits TRBD1 or TRBD2 (5 bases each). The germline CDR1 and CDR2 sequences are SGHVS and FQNEAQ. Trimming removed 1 base at V and 13 bases at J, with 19 bases between. The CDR3 runs 14 residues. The CDR3 region is CASSLGSEGTDGYF. In nucleotides, the CDR3 is TGTGCCAGCAGCTTAGGAAGCGAAGGGACGGACGGGTACTTC.

This clonotype has only a few counts. The chain joins TRBV10-2 to TRBJ1-1; D is uncertain. This CDR3 has 14 residues. V lost 4 bases to trimming and J lost 5 bases, with 14 bases between them. CDR1 and CDR2 (germline): WSHSY, SAAADI. CDR3 coding DNA: TGCGCCAGCAGTGTCGAGAGGGCGAGGACTGAAGCTTTCTTT. Its translation: CASSVERARTEAFF.

At least ten counts were recorded for this clonotype. The chain links TRBV7-2 to TRBJ2-1, with 12 bases identical to TRBD2. V lost 2 bases and J lost 5; bases outside the gene matches: 10. CDR1 and CDR2 from the germline V gene are SGHTA and FQGNSA. This CDR3 has 18 residues. The CDR3 loop is CASSLPSSGRARNNEQFF. CDR3 sequence (DNA): TGTGCCAGCAGCTTACCTTCTAGCGGGAGGGCCAGGAACAATGAGCAGTTCTTC.

The J gene is TRBJ2-1, the V gene TRBV6-4, with 11 bases identical to TRBD2. Germline CDR1 MRHNA, CDR2 SNTAGT. The CDR3 has 16 residues. V was pared by 4 bases and J by 8 bases, with 10 bases of the junction left unmatched. The CDR3 here is CASSASGGPGGDEQFF. The CDR3 coding sequence is TGTGCCAGCAGTGCTAGCGGGGGGCCCGGGGGAGATGAGCAGTTCTTC.

The table lists this clonotype with many counts. The V call is TRBV7-2, the J call TRBJ2-4, with 7 bases lining up with TRBD1. CDR3 length: 16 amino acids. V shed 4 bases, J shed 3 bases, and the junction held 9 bases outside the gene matches. Germline values: CDR1 SGHTA, CDR2 FQGNSA. The CDR3 protein is CASSSEGGTVKNIQYF. CDR3 nucleotides: TGTGCCAGCAGCTCGGAAGGGGGCACGGTCAAAAACATTCAGTACTTC. The full variable domain, its missing parts supplied by reference TRBV7-2 and TRBJ2-4, is GAGVSQSPSNKVTEKGKDVELRCDPISGHTALYWYRQSLGQGLEFLIYFQGNSAPDKSGLPSDRFSAERTGGSVSTLTIQRTQQEDSAVYLCASSSEGGTVKNIQYFGAGTRLSVL.

The V and J genes are TRBV7-2 and TRBJ1-2, with TRBD1 matching over 7 bases. Germline V gene sequence: CDR1 SGHTA, CDR2 FQGNSA. CDR3 length: 15 residues. Trimming removed 1 base from V and 4 bases from J; junction bases left unmatched: 6. CDR3 nucleotides: TGTGCCAGCAGCTTAGTGGGGGACAGCCGCTATGGCTACACCTTC. Translating it yields CASSLVGDSRYGYTF.

The chain uses TRBV28 and TRBJ2-7; possible D gene TRBD2, 6 bases. The V gene lost 8 bases and the J gene lost 6 bases, with 23 bases spanning the gap. The CDR3 is 15 residues long. Germline-derived CDR1 and CDR2 are MDHEN and SYDVKM. The CDR3 DNA reads TGTGCCAGCTGGAGCGCCCCCAGGAGGGTAGGCGAGCAGTACTTC. This translates into CASWSAPRRVGEQYF.

This clonotype was counted many times. This sequence joins TRBV5-8 and TRBJ2-5; D not resolved. Trimming removed 1 base at V and 0 bases at J, with 13 bases between. The CDR3 has 16 residues. The germline gives CDR1 SGHTS, CDR2 YDEGEE. CDR3 in amino acids: CASSLRGLWYQETQYF. The CDR3 DNA reads TGTGCCAGCAGCTTGAGAGGCTTATGGTACCAAGAGACCCAGTACTTC.

The CDR3 here is CASSGPGQGDPGYTF. CDR3 nucleotide sequence: TGTGCCAGCTCCGGGCCGGGACAGGGCGATCCTGGCTACACCTTC. The chain links TRBV6-2 or TRBV6-3 to TRBJ1-2; 9 nucleotides align to TRBD1. This CDR3 has 15 amino acids. Trimming took 8 bases from V and 7 from J; bases not matched to a gene: 14. Germline CDR1 is MNHEY and CDR2 is SVGEGT.

The genes are TRBV29-1 and TRBJ2-5, with 9 bases that match TRBD2. J gave up 4 bases and V 3 bases, and 6 bases lay outside the gene matches. CDR1 and CDR2 (germline): SQVTM, ANQGSEA. The CDR3 consists of 14 residues. DNA of the CDR3: TGCAGCGTTGATTTAGCGGGAGCTGGAGAGACCCAGTACTTC. Translation gives CSVDLAGAGETQYF.

This clonotype was detected many times. V is TRBV12-3 or TRBV12-4 and J is TRBJ1-2; D unclear. Deletions cut 6 bases from V and 8 bases from J, with 16 bases between. This CDR3 is 13 amino acids long. The CDR3 DNA follows: TGTGCCAGCAGCATGGCCGAGACCGGAGGCTACACCTTC. It codes for CASSMAETGGYTF.

This clonotype was detected many times. The gene calls are TRBV12-3 or TRBV12-4 and TRBJ2-6; 8 positions match TRBD1. With 1 base clipped from V and 1 base from J, the junction kept 3 bases outside the gene matches. The CDR3 runs 17 residues. The CDR3 protein is CASSLDRGRSGANVLTF. CDR3 nucleotide sequence: TGTGCCAGCAGTTTAGACAGGGGGAGGTCTGGGGCCAACGTCCTGACTTTC.